The clone carrying this T cell receptor beta chain was recorded a few times. It was with 60 Vbeta and 13 Jbeta primers that the PCR ran. Here immunoSEQ multiplex PCR was the method, and the copy in TCRdb shows in-frame clones only, minus some. The sample yields about 160,000 clones, 65% to 85% seen once. This sample is part of a study of cytomegalovirus exposure and HLA in healthy donors. Germline V CDR1 and CDR2: SEHNR, FQNEAQ (reference sequence). The CDR3 has 12 residues. Trimming took 8 bases from V and 7 from J; bases not matched to a gene: 8. The sequencing sample was made of PBMCs. This TCR was sampled from a male donor in good health and CMV-seronegative. The V call is TRBV7-9, the J call TRBJ2-7; 7 bases fit TRBD2. The CDR3 is CASSRGVQEQYF. For the CDR3, the DNA is TGTGCCAGCTCCCGGGGGGTTCAAGAGCAGTACTTC.